The rows below give T cell receptor beta chains drawn from one sample of a study of identical twins. TCRdb re-derived calls from the 5' RACE reads in MiXCR, one entry per CDR3 protein. The sample includes a few hundred thousand distinct CDR3 sequences, approximately 17% seen only once; the top ten take 9% to 15%. Input material: naive T cells sorted from blood. Receptors originate from a man aged 50 to 60 in good health. The CDR3 runs from the conserved cysteine through the conserved F or W. The D gene is left open where the match is weak. The size field is filled for only some rows; it gives once, few, many or a size class.

v_gene	d_gene	abundance	j_gene	CDR3nt	CDR3aa
TRBV6-5	-	-	TRBJ2-7	TGTGCCAGCAGTTACTCGAGCGGTCTCAGCGCCTACGAGCAGTACTTC	CASSYSSGLSAYEQYF
TRBV5-1	TRBD2	-	TRBJ2-3	TGCGCCAGCAGCTCCCCGGGGGGAGAGGGAGCAGATACGCAGTATTTT	CASSSPGGEGADTQYF
TRBV4-1	-	many	TRBJ2-7	TGCGCCAGCAGCCACCCCCCGAAGGATACCTACGAGCAGTACTTC	CASSHPPKDTYEQYF
TRBV30	-	-	TRBJ2-2	TGTGCCTGGAACCTAATAGGGAACACCGGGGAGCTGTTTTTT	CAWNLIGNTGELFF
TRBV11-2	-	-	TRBJ2-5	TGTGCCAGCAGCCCCGGGACAAAGGAGACCCAGTACTTC	CASSPGTKETQYF
TRBV20-1	TRBD2	-	TRBJ2-5	TGCAGTGCTAGCCAGCGGGGGGGACGGGAGACCCAGTACTTC	CSASQRGGRETQYF
TRBV4-3	TRBD2	-	TRBJ2-3	TGCGCCAGCAGCCAAGCGTGGCGGGGGTACACAGATACGCAGTATTTT	CASSQAWRGYTDTQYF
TRBV7-2	TRBD2	few	TRBJ2-7	TGTGCCAGCAGCCCGACTAGCGGGACCAACGAGCAGTACTTC	CASSPTSGTNEQYF
TRBV20-1	-	-	TRBJ2-1	TGCAGTGCTTCGACAGTTACTCACAATGAGCAGTTCTTC	CSASTVTHNEQFF
TRBV20-1	-	-	TRBJ1-2	TGCAGTGCTTCCACCCGGGACCTTGGCTACACCTTC	CSASTRDLGYTF
TRBV5-1	TRBD2	-	TRBJ2-3	TGCGCCAGCAGCAGAGGGACTAGCGGGGGAGCCACAGATACGCAGTATTTT	CASSRGTSGGATDTQYF
TRBV5-5	TRBD1	many	TRBJ2-7	TGTGCCAGCAGCTTGGAAGTCCAGGGGGCCTACGAGCAGTACTTC	CASSLEVQGAYEQYF
TRBV5-1	TRBD2	few	TRBJ2-2	TGCGCCAGCAGCTTGGATGCGGGGGGGCGGACCGGGGAGCTGTTTTTT	CASSLDAGGRTGELFF
TRBV12-3/TRBV12-4	-	-	TRBJ2-7	TGTGCCAGCAGTTTAGCAGGGGTCAACGAGCAGTACTTC	CASSLAGVNEQYF
TRBV12-3/TRBV12-4	-	-	TRBJ1-5	TGTGCCAGCAGTATCAGGGGTGGACAGCCCCAGCATTTT	CASSIRGGQPQHF
TRBV12-3/TRBV12-4	-	many	TRBJ2-5	TGTGCCAGCAATTACAGGGATTCCCCGAACGGAGAGACCCAGTACTTC	CASNYRDSPNGETQYF
TRBV20-1	-	many	TRBJ2-7	TGCAGTGCTATCAGGACCCCTGGCTACGAGCAGTACTTC	CSAIRTPGYEQYF
TRBV12-3/TRBV12-4	TRBD1	many	TRBJ1-6	TGTGCCAGCAGCCGGACAGGGAGGAATTCACCCCTCCACTTT	CASSRTGRNSPLHF
TRBV6-1	-	-	TRBJ1-1	TGTGCCAGCCAACCGGGACTCTCAGTCCAAACCACTGAAGCTTTCTTT	CASQPGLSVQTTEAFF
TRBV29-1	-	-	TRBJ2-1	TGCAGCGTTGAAGTTAAGCCCAATGAGCAGTTCTTC	CSVEVKPNEQFF
TRBV5-5	-	many	TRBJ2-5	TGTGCCAGCAGCCCGTCAGGGACACTACCTACAGAGACCCAGTACTTC	CASSPSGTLPTETQYF
TRBV4-2	-	few	TRBJ1-6	TGTGCCAGCAGCCTGCAAACAGGGAATTCACCCCTCCACTTT	CASSLQTGNSPLHF
TRBV2	-	-	TRBJ2-1	TGTGCCAGTGGGTCCGGCTTAACCTACAATGAGCAGTTCTTC	CASGSGLTYNEQFF
TRBV7-8	-	few	TRBJ2-1	TGTGCCAGCAACCAACCGGGACACAGAAACAATGAGCAGTTCTTC	CASNQPGHRNNEQFF
TRBV7-2	-	many	TRBJ2-1	TGTGCCAGCAGCTTAGACCCGAACTCCTACAATGAGCAGTTCTTC	CASSLDPNSYNEQFF
TRBV12-3/TRBV12-4	TRBD1	many	TRBJ2-3	TGTGCCAGCAGTCCCCGGGACAGGGGAGCAGATACGCAGTATTTT	CASSPRDRGADTQYF
TRBV5-5	-	-	TRBJ2-3	TGTGCCAGCAGTCCAGACAGCCCCACAGATACGCAGTATTTT	CASSPDSPTDTQYF
TRBV28	TRBD1	-	TRBJ1-2	TGTGCCAGCAGTTCCCGGGACAGGGGTGGCTACACCTTC	CASSSRDRGGYTF
TRBV20-1	-	once	TRBJ2-1	TGCAGTGCTAGAGAAGAGGGGACCCGGACCAGCGGGAATGAGCAGTTCTTC	CSAREEGTRTSGNEQFF
TRBV28	-	-	TRBJ2-7	TGTGCCAGCCAGGTACAGCGTGCTCACTACGAGCAGTACTTC	CASQVQRAHYEQYF
TRBV5-1	-	many	TRBJ2-1	TGCGCCAGCAGCTCACCGGGTGTCCGGGACAATGAGCAGTTCTTC	CASSSPGVRDNEQFF
TRBV5-6	TRBD1	many	TRBJ2-5	TGTGCCAGCAGCTTGCGGACAGGGGGATTTGGGACCCAGTACTTC	CASSLRTGGFGTQYF
TRBV28	TRBD1	many	TRBJ2-5	TGTGCCAGCAGTTTAGGCCAAAGGACAGGGGCTGTGGAGACCCAGTACTTC	CASSLGQRTGAVETQYF
TRBV15	-	few	TRBJ1-1	TGTGCCACCAGCAGAGAGACCTTCGGCACTGAAGCTTTCTTT	CATSRETFGTEAFF
TRBV20-1	-	few	TRBJ2-2	TGCAGCTTAAGAGGCCTCTCCACCCTCCCCGGGGAGCTGTTTTTT	CSLRGLSTLPGELFF
TRBV20-1	-	-	TRBJ2-7	TGCAGTGCTAGCCCCCGGATACCGCACTACGAGCAGTACTTC	CSASPRIPHYEQYF
TRBV5-1	TRBD1	-	TRBJ2-3	TGCGCCAGCAGCATACAGGGGGCGTCAGATACGCAGTATTTT	CASSIQGASDTQYF
TRBV20-1	-	many	TRBJ2-1	TGCAGTGCTAGGGGTGGGGGTCCTTACAATGAGCAGTTCTTC	CSARGGGPYNEQFF
TRBV11-3	TRBD1	-	TRBJ1-4	TGTGCCAGCAGCTTAACGGGACAGTCTAATGAAAAACTGTTTTTT	CASSLTGQSNEKLFF
TRBV18	TRBD2	many	TRBJ2-1	TGTGCCAGCTCACCACTAGCGGGAGAGTGGAATGAGCAGTTCTTC	CASSPLAGEWNEQFF
TRBV12-3/TRBV12-4	TRBD1	-	TRBJ2-7	TGTGCCAGCAGCCGCAGGGGGCGGGTCTACGAGCAGTACTTC	CASSRRGRVYEQYF
TRBV9	-	few	TRBJ2-7	TGTGCTCAGGAGGGGGCCCGTCGCGAGCAGTACTTC	CAQEGARREQYF
TRBV12-3/TRBV12-4	TRBD1	-	TRBJ2-7	TGTGCCAGCAGTCAGGGGGCGGCCCACCACGAGCAGTACTTC	CASSQGAAHHEQYF
TRBV7-2	TRBD1	few	TRBJ1-6	TGTGCCAGCAGCTTAGCGACAGGGGTTAATTCACCCCTCCACTTT	CASSLATGVNSPLHF
TRBV6-2/TRBV6-3	TRBD1	many	TRBJ1-5	TGTGCCAGCAGCCGGGACAGGGGCATTGTTCAGCCCCAGCATTTT	CASSRDRGIVQPQHF
TRBV6-5	TRBD1	-	TRBJ2-7	TGTGCCAGCAGTTACGCTACAGGGGGCGTCTACGAGCAGTACTTC	CASSYATGGVYEQYF
TRBV20-1	-	many	TRBJ1-2	TGCAGTGCTAGCAGCAGAAGGGACTATGGCTACACCTTC	CSASSRRDYGYTF
TRBV24-1	-	few	TRBJ1-2	TGTGCCACCAGTGATTTCGACGGCTACACCTTC	CATSDFDGYTF